What follows are 6 T cell receptor beta chains derived from one specimen sequenced in a study of cytomegalovirus exposure and HLA in healthy donors. The PCR ran on 60 Vbeta and 13 Jbeta primers. Clones were sequenced by immunoSEQ multiplex PCR, and TCRdb holds only the in-frame ones, with some missing. Among some 120,000 clones listed, about 8.6% were seen once. Material: PBMCs. The receptors originated from a middle-aged woman in good health and CMV-seropositive.

This clone was counted only a few times. The chain is built from TRBV27 and TRBJ1-1; 9 bases line up with TRBD1. The CDR3 covers 15 residues. CDR1 and CDR2 from the germline V gene are MNHEY and SMNVEV (reference sequence). With 5 bases clipped from V and 1 base from J, the junction kept 5 bases outside the gene matches. CDR3 coding DNA: TGTGCCAGCAGTGTACGGGGACAGGGGAACACTGAAGCTTTCTTT. Its translation is CASSVRGQGNTEAFF.

This clone was counted a few times. This chain links TRBV7-8 with TRBJ2-5, with 7 bases identical to TRBD1. Trimming at V came to 7 bases and at J to 0 bases, leaving 11 bases not matched to a gene. From germline, CDR1 is SGHVS and CDR2 FQNEAQ. The CDR3 sequence is 16 residues long. The CDR3 loop reads CASTNPGQSYQETQYF. The DNA of the CDR3 is TGTGCCAGCACAAACCCGGGACAGTCGTACCAAGAGACCCAGTACTTC.

J is TRBJ1-5 and V is TRBV6-9; D gene uncertain. The germline CDR1 and CDR2 sequences are MNHGY and SVAAGI. The CDR3 loop spans 15 amino acids. V was trimmed by 4 bases and J by 1 base, leaving 11 bases between them. The CDR3 DNA is TGTGCCAGCAGTTTAGGCCTCGGGAGCAATCAGCCCCAGCATTTT. This sequence encodes CASSLGLGSNQPQHF.

The chain combines TRBV5-1 with TRBJ2-5; D is perhaps TRBD1 (6 bases). In germline, CDR1 is SGHRS, CDR2 YFSETQ. The V and J ends lost 3 bases and 3 bases respectively, with 15 bases between them. The CDR3 contains 15 residues. In DNA, the CDR3 is TGCGCCAGCAGCTGGGGGCCTTCAGGGGAAGAGACCCAGTACTTC. It translates to CASSWGPSGEETQYF.

CDR3 DNA sequence: TGTGCCAGCAGTGAAGGGACAGGTTTCGGTGGCTACACCTTC. It yields the protein CASSEGTGFGGYTF. The chain uses TRBV2 and TRBJ1-2; 7 bases match TRBD1. Germline V gene lookup returns CDR1 SNHLY and CDR2 FYNNEI. Trimming removed 1 base from V and 7 bases from J; junction bases left unmatched: 6. The CDR3 contains 14 residues.

The chain combines TRBV11-1 with TRBJ2-1; 8 bases match TRBD1. CDR1 and CDR2 from the germline V gene are SGHAT and FQDESV (reference sequence). The CDR3 spans 16 residues. The V segment lost 4 bases and the J segment 5 bases; nucleotides outside the gene matches: 10. Here the CDR3 DNA reads TGTGCCAGCAGCTCGTTCAGGGGGCTCCCCCACAATGAGCAGTTCTTC. It yields the protein CASSSFRGLPHNEQFF.